These 22 T cell receptor beta chains originate from one sample sequenced in a study of cytomegalovirus exposure and HLA in healthy donors. With 60 Vbeta and 13 Jbeta primers, the PCR was carried out. Assay: immunoSEQ multiplex PCR; the TCRdb copy retains only in-frame clones and omits some. The sample holds hundreds of thousands of clones; roughly 73% are singletons and the top ten take approximately 0.49%. Sequencing was done on a sample of PBMCs. The receptors come from a boy aged 5-17 years in good health and CMV-seronegative.

This CDR3 is CASSYGAGGREAQYF. The CDR3 bases are TGTGCCAGCAGTTACGGGGCGGGAGGCCGCGAGGCCCAGTACTTC. The chain is built from TRBV6-5 and TRBJ2-5; 8 nucleotides line up with TRBD2. From germline, CDR1 is MNHEY and CDR2 SVGAGI. The V segment lost 2 bases and the J segment 9 bases; nucleotides outside the gene matches: 11. CDR3 length: 15 amino acids.

This sequence joins TRBV19 and TRBJ1-3; 7 bases fit TRBD1. V dropped 5 bases and J dropped 4; count of bases not matched to a gene: 14. The CDR3 has 17 amino acids. CDR1 is LNHDA and CDR2 is SQIVND in the germline V gene (reference sequence). This CDR3 reads CASSLWTGRGEGNTIYF. CDR3 coding DNA: TGTGCCAGTAGTCTCTGGACAGGAAGAGGGGAAGGAAACACCATATATTTT.

As to this clone: This sample also contains other DNA sequences that code for the same CDR3. The chain joins TRBV18 to TRBJ2-5, with 10 positions matching TRBD2. The germline V gene encodes CDR1 KGHSH and CDR2 LQKENI. Trimming removed 0 bases from V and 3 bases from J; junction bases left unmatched: 1. The length of the CDR3 is 15 residues. CDR3: CASSPPGLAEETQYF. The CDR3 DNA is TGTGCCAGCTCACCACCCGGACTAGCGGAAGAGACCCAGTACTTC.

This clone has a handful of counts. The chain employs TRBV11-2 and TRBJ2-5; 10 nucleotides line up with TRBD2. The CDR3 extends over 15 amino acids. CDR1 is SGHAT and CDR2 is FQNNGV in the germline V gene. Trimming took 3 bases from V and 5 from J; bases not matched to a gene: 6. This CDR3 reads CASSFLAGVRETQYF. CDR3 nucleotide sequence: TGTGCCAGCAGCTTCCTAGCGGGGGTCAGGGAGACCCAGTACTTC.

Concerning this clone: Additional DNA sequences in this sample encode the identical CDR3. This chain uses TRBV5-4 with TRBJ2-1; TRBD1 agrees at 8 bases. CDR3 length: 15 amino acids. Germline CDR1 is SGHNT and CDR2 is YYREEE (reference sequence). The ends lost 4 bases at V and 0 bases at J; junction bases unmatched: 3. The CDR3 DNA reads as TGTGCCAGCAGCCTTGACAGGGGCTCCTACAATGAGCAGTTCTTC. Protein: CASSLDRGSYNEQFF.

The chain links TRBV27 to TRBJ2-1; D gene ambiguous. The CDR3 runs 15 residues. Per germline, CDR1 MNHEY and CDR2 SMNVEV (reference sequence). V shed 8 bases and J shed 0 bases, with 14 bases lying between them. The CDR3 loop reads CASHFWRSSYNEQFF. DNA of the CDR3: TGTGCCAGCCATTTTTGGCGGAGCTCCTACAATGAGCAGTTCTTC.

This clone was counted only a few times. This chain links TRBV6-6 with TRBJ1-5, with 8 nucleotides matching TRBD1. V lost 4 bases to trimming and J lost 8 bases; unmatched junction nucleotides: 10. The CDR3 extends over 15 amino acids. Germline values: CDR1 MNHNY, CDR2 SVGAGI (reference sequence). CDR3 amino acids: CASSSSGQGGKPQHF. Here the CDR3 DNA reads TGTGCCAGCAGTTCATCCGGACAGGGTGGTAAGCCCCAGCATTTT.

The genes are TRBV6-5 and TRBJ1-1; 8 positions match TRBD1. The CDR3 spans 15 residues. The germline V gene has CDR1 MNHEY and CDR2 SVGAGI. After removal of 0 bases from V and 2 bases from J, the junction contained 2 bases not matched to a gene. CDR3 residues: CASSYSSGGNTEAFF. In nucleotides, the CDR3 is TGTGCCAGCAGTTACTCGTCAGGGGGCAACACTGAAGCTTTCTTT.

The chain carries TRBV19 and TRBJ1-2, with a tentative D call TRBD1 (5 bases). Germline CDR1 and CDR2: LNHDA and SQIVND (reference sequence). V was trimmed by 4 bases and J by 0 bases, leaving 21 bases between them. CDR3 length equals 18 residues. DNA for the CDR3: TGTGCCAGTAGTACTACCACTCACGACAGAGACGCTAACTATGGCTACACCTTC. It encodes CASSTTTHDRDANYGYTF.

The DNA for the CDR3 is TGTGCCAGCGGTCGGAAAAGAGGACTGTCGGAGAAAGCTTTCTTT. Translating gives CASGRKRGLSEKAFF. The genes are TRBV27 and TRBJ1-1; D remains unclear. Germline CDR1 is MNHEY and CDR2 is SMNVEV (reference sequence). The CDR3 loop spans 15 amino acids. V was shortened by 8 bases and J by 9 bases, with 25 bases between the two germline ends.

The chain recombines TRBV15 with TRBJ2-1; the match to TRBD1 covers 7 bases. This CDR3 has 19 amino acids. The V gene end was trimmed by 0 bases and the J gene end by 1 base; junction bases not matched to a gene: 12. Germline values: CDR1 LNHNV, CDR2 YYDKDF (reference sequence). The CDR3 nucleotides read TGTGCCACCAGCAGAGACTTACCTTGGGGGACAGATTCCTACAATGAGCAGTTCTTC. Protein product: CATSRDLPWGTDSYNEQFF.

The J gene is TRBJ2-7, the V gene TRBV7-9; a possible D gene is TRBD1 (6 bases). Between the trimmed V and J ends, which lost 1 base and 7 bases, there was a span of 14 bases. CDR3 length: 14 amino acids. CDR1 and CDR2 (germline): SEHNR, FQNEAQ (reference sequence). The CDR3 loop reads CASSLVGATGEQYF. In DNA form, the CDR3 reads TGTGCCAGCAGCTTAGTGGGGGCAACGGGAGAGCAGTACTTC.

This chain uses TRBV5-1 with TRBJ2-3, with 14 bases fitting TRBD2. From germline, CDR1 is SGHRS and CDR2 YFSETQ. The CDR3 loop spans 14 amino acids. The junction had 6 bases not matched to a gene; V was cut back by 3 bases and J by 12 bases. DNA of the CDR3: TGCGCCAGCAGCTCCCGACTAGCGGGGGGGCTTCAGTATTTT. Amino acids: CASSSRLAGGLQYF.

This rearrangement joins TRBV11-2 to TRBJ2-3, with TRBD1 matching over 7 bases. Germline V gene sequence: CDR1 SGHAT, CDR2 FQNNGV. The CDR3 spans 14 residues. V trimming: 5 bases; J trimming: 5 bases; junction bases outside the gene matches: 7. The CDR3 is CASSARQGIDTQYF. The CDR3 coding sequence is TGTGCCAGCAGCGCCCGACAGGGCATAGATACGCAGTATTTT.

The rearrangement links TRBV7-2 to TRBJ1-5, with 8 bases lining up with TRBD1. The germline CDR1 and CDR2 sequences are SGHTA and FQGNSA. This CDR3 has 15 residues. The junction had 4 bases not matched to a gene; V was cut back by 3 bases and J by 3 bases. The CDR3 loop reads CASSFGTGHNQPQHF. CDR3 bases: TGTGCCAGCAGCTTCGGGACAGGCCACAATCAGCCCCAGCATTTT.

The chain joins TRBV15 to TRBJ2-2; TRBD2 matches 7 bases. Unmatched junction bases numbered 5, after V lost 0 bases and J lost 1 base. From germline, CDR1 is LNHNV and CDR2 YYDKDF (reference sequence). There are 17 residues in the CDR3. The CDR3, as DNA: TGTGCCACCAGCAGAGATAGCCTAGCGGTGAACACCGGGGAGCTGTTTTTT. It encodes CATSRDSLAVNTGELFF.

This clone was observed a single time. The chain links TRBV4-1 to TRBJ2-7, with 11 nucleotides matching TRBD2. Germline V gene sequence: CDR1 MGHRA, CDR2 YSYEKL. J gave up 5 bases and V 0 bases, and 6 bases lay outside the gene matches. This CDR3 comprises 16 residues. In DNA form, the CDR3 reads TGCGCCAGCAGCCAAGATTGGGCTAGCGGGGGGAACGAGCAGTACTTC. The encoded protein is CASSQDWASGGNEQYF.

The genes are TRBV28 and TRBJ1-3; 9 positions agree with TRBD1. CDR3 length: 15 residues. Germline V gene data show CDR1 as MDHEN and CDR2 as SYDVKM. Trimming removed 10 bases from V and 2 bases from J; junction bases left unmatched: 9. This CDR3 is CATQATGGTGNTIYF. CDR3 coding DNA: TGTGCCACCCAGGCGACAGGGGGTACTGGAAACACCATATATTTT.

This chain connects TRBV28 to TRBJ2-1, with D possibly being TRBD1 (6 bases). V lost 5 bases, J lost 4 bases, and 12 bases lay in between. The CDR3 contains 14 residues. In germline, CDR1 is MDHEN, CDR2 SYDVKM. CDR3 nucleotide sequence: TGTGCCAGCAGTCCCCGGGACAATTACAATGAGCAGTTCTTC. Protein: CASSPRDNYNEQFF.

The chain carries TRBV6-6 and TRBJ2-2; D is possibly TRBD2 (5 bases). V was trimmed by 3 bases and J by 5 bases, leaving 16 bases between them. Germline V gene lookup returns CDR1 MNHNY and CDR2 SVGAGI (reference sequence). This CDR3 contains 16 residues. CDR3 in DNA: TGTGCCAGCAGTTATAGCGTCGGACGTGCTACCGGGGAGCTGTTTTTT. As protein: CASSYSVGRATGELFF.

The V and J genes are TRBV15 and TRBJ1-1; D not resolved. The CDR3 loop spans 15 amino acids. Germline values: CDR1 LNHNV, CDR2 YYDKDF (reference sequence). V was clipped by 5 bases and J by 0 bases, with 13 bases between them. The CDR3 here is CATSGRSLMNTEAFF. The DNA for the CDR3 is TGTGCCACCAGCGGTAGGAGTCTGATGAACACTGAAGCTTTCTTT.

The chain carries TRBV4-1 and TRBJ1-1; D is ambiguous. There are 15 residues in the CDR3. The V end was cut by 4 bases, the J end by 6 bases, with 18 bases between. CDR1 and CDR2 from the germline V gene are MGHRA and YSYEKL. The CDR3 spells CASSPRGLKVPEAFF. The CDR3 DNA reads as TGCGCCAGCAGCCCGCGGGGATTGAAGGTCCCTGAAGCTTTCTTT.